The source of this T cell receptor (beta chain) is a study of cytomegalovirus exposure and HLA in healthy donors. PCR employed 60 Vbeta and 13 Jbeta primers. Using immunoSEQ multiplex PCR, the repertoire was profiled, and TCRdb retains in-frame clones only, with some absent. The profile covers some 150,000 clones, with 82% appearing a single time and approximately 11% taken by the ten largest. V lost 8 bases and J lost 9, with 12 bases in between. CDR3 length: 12 amino acids. Germline CDR1 SGDLS, CDR2 YYNGEE. Material: PBMCs. The TCR comes from a man aged 50 or older in good health and CMV-seropositive. The chain has TRBV9 and TRBJ1-6; D is undetermined. In DNA form, the CDR3 reads TGTGCCAGTGGGAGGGCAAGTTCACCCCTCCACTTT. It yields the protein CASGRASSPLHF.